Following are 21 T cell receptor beta chains from one sample sequenced in a study of control samples from healthy donors and cancer patients. TCRdb's copy holds only in-frame clones and misses some; the assay was immunoSEQ multiplex PCR. The sample holds 60,000 to 70,000 clones, around 85% seen once. The sample taken for sequencing was blood. The receptor source for this set is a man aged 35 to 55 in good health.

The chain employs TRBV12-3 or TRBV12-4 and TRBJ1-2; D is uncertain. The CDR3 is made up of 13 amino acids. V gave up 2 bases and J gave up 4 bases, with 8 bases separating them. The DNA of the CDR3 is TGTGCCAGCAGTTTATTAAAACTCTATGGCTACACCTTC. As protein: CASSLLKLYGYTF.

The chain couples TRBV19 to TRBJ1-4; maybe TRBD1 (5 bases). The CDR3 sequence is 15 residues long. Germline assignment: CDR1 LNHDA and CDR2 SQIVND (reference sequence). V gave up 5 bases and J gave up 3 bases, with 13 bases separating them. The CDR3 nucleotides are TGTGCCAGTAGTCTAGGGACGGCCTCTAATGAAAAACTGTTTTTT. Its translation is CASSLGTASNEKLFF.

This clone is a singleton in its sample. V and J are TRBV5-5 and TRBJ2-5, with 9 bases fitting TRBD1. CDR1 SGHKS and CDR2 YYEKEE come from the germline V gene (reference sequence). The J segment lost 5 bases and the V segment lost 4 bases, leaving 6 bases of the junction unmatched. The CDR3 runs to 14 residues. The CDR3 spells CASSLDRGRETQYF. The CDR3 DNA reads TGTGCCAGCAGCCTGGACAGGGGCCGGGAGACCCAGTACTTC.

This chain uses TRBV5-4 with TRBJ2-1; D gene unclear. The CDR3 runs 15 residues. Per the germline V gene, CDR1 is SGHNT and CDR2 is YYREEE (reference sequence). With 3 bases removed from V and 0 bases from J, the gap between germline ends came to 10 bases. CDR3 protein: CASSSVWGSYNEQFF. CDR3 DNA sequence: TGTGCCAGCAGCTCGGTCTGGGGCTCCTACAATGAGCAGTTCTTC.

The V gene is TRBV7-2, the J gene TRBJ2-7; 7 bases map to TRBD1. Germline trimming cut 1 base from V and 2 bases from J; bases unmatched to any gene: 5. Germline V gene lookup returns CDR1 SGHTA and CDR2 FQGNSA. The CDR3 loop spans 15 amino acids. CDR3 sequence (DNA): TGTGCCAGCAGCTTAGGGAAGACAGGGCCCTACGAGCAGTACTTC. Its translation: CASSLGKTGPYEQYF.

The rearrangement joins TRBV7-2 to TRBJ1-2; D gene unclear. Trimming pared 2 bases from V and 5 bases from J, leaving 9 bases between. Germline assignment: CDR1 SGHTA and CDR2 FQGNSA. This CDR3 has 13 amino acids. The CDR3 nucleotides are TGTGCCAGCAGCTTATCAGGAAGTTATGGCTACACCTTC. This codes for CASSLSGSYGYTF.

The chain joins TRBV10-3 to TRBJ1-3; unclear D gene. The CDR3 sequence is 15 residues long. Per germline, CDR1 ENHRY and CDR2 SYGVKD. Trimming stripped 7 bases from V and 3 bases from J, with 16 bases between. CDR3 sequence (DNA): TGTGCCATCACCCCTGACCTCGAAAGTGGAAACACCATATATTTT. Translating it yields CAITPDLESGNTIYF.

The rearrangement joins TRBV2 to TRBJ1-3, with a possible D match to TRBD1 (5 bases). Germline CDR1 and CDR2: SNHLY and FYNNEI. The V and J ends lost 0 bases and 4 bases respectively, with 10 bases between them. This CDR3 is 15 amino acids long. The CDR3 DNA is TGTGCCAGCAGTGAAGCTATGGGGCTCGGAAACACCATATATTTT. This translates into CASSEAMGLGNTIYF.

This clone was detected once. CDR3 region: CASSLWEGSYNEQFF. DNA of the CDR3: TGTGCCAGCAGCTTGTGGGAGGGTTCCTACAATGAGCAGTTCTTC. The rearrangement joins TRBV7-2 to TRBJ2-1, with 7 bases identical to TRBD2. The CDR3 totals 15 residues. In germline, CDR1 is SGHTA, CDR2 FQGNSA. The V segment lost 3 bases and the J segment 1 base; nucleotides outside the gene matches: 3.

This clone was detected only once. This sequence joins TRBV6-6 and TRBJ1-4; 7 bases map to TRBD1. V lost 0 bases to trimming and J lost 8 bases; unmatched junction nucleotides: 9. Germline loops: CDR1 MNHNY, CDR2 SVGAGI (reference sequence). This CDR3 comprises 16 residues. For the CDR3, the DNA is TGTGCCAGCAGTTACTCGACGGGCAGGGGGGGAGAAAAACTGTTTTTT. Translation gives CASSYSTGRGGEKLFF.

The V and J genes are TRBV19 and TRBJ1-2, with D hard to call. CDR1 LNHDA and CDR2 SQIVND come from the germline V gene (reference sequence). There are 13 residues in the CDR3. Trimming took 8 bases from V and 3 from J, leaving 13 bases between them. The CDR3 bases are TGTGCCAGTCAACGGTTCGGGGACTATGGCTACACCTTC. It yields the protein CASQRFGDYGYTF.

The genes are TRBV21-1 and TRBJ1-6. TRBV21-1 is annotated as a pseudogene. There are 11 residues in the CDR3. The CDR3 sequence: CASSKVYWIHF. The CDR3 DNA reads TGTGCCAGCAGCAAAGTGTATTGGATCCACTTT.

The genes are TRBV5-6 and TRBJ2-5, with 7 positions matching TRBD1. This CDR3 comprises 17 residues. CDR1 is SGHDT, CDR2 YYEEEE, per germline. V dropped 0 bases and J dropped 2; count of bases not matched to a gene: 10. CDR3 protein: CASSLVLGQYPQETQYF. The CDR3 DNA reads as TGTGCCAGCAGCTTGGTTCTGGGACAGTACCCTCAAGAGACCCAGTACTTC.

This chain links TRBV2 with TRBJ2-7, with 7 bases aligning to TRBD1. V lost 7 bases to trimming and J lost 1 base; unmatched junction nucleotides: 4. This CDR3 spans 13 amino acids. Germline CDR1 and CDR2: SNHLY and FYNNEI. CDR3 loop: CASTRDRSYEQYF. As DNA, the CDR3 is TGTGCCAGCACCCGGGACAGATCCTACGAGCAGTACTTC.

Only one count was recorded for this clone. The chain combines TRBV19 with TRBJ2-1; 12 bases match TRBD2. This CDR3 has 17 residues. The germline V gene has CDR1 LNHDA and CDR2 SQIVND (reference sequence). Losses at the gene ends were 5 bases for V and 2 bases for J; bases not matched to a gene: 7. As DNA, the CDR3 is TGTGCCAGTAGTCTCGGGGCTAGCGGGGGGGCCTACAATGAGCAGTTCTTC. Translating it yields CASSLGASGGAYNEQFF.

This CDR3 reads CASSIGTDTYNEQFF. As DNA, the CDR3 is TGTGCCAGTAGTATTGGGACAGACACCTACAATGAGCAGTTCTTC. The V and J genes are TRBV19 and TRBJ2-1; 7 nucleotides line up with TRBD1. The CDR3 contains 15 residues. From germline, CDR1 is LNHDA and CDR2 SQIVND (reference sequence). Losses at the gene ends were 3 bases for V and 2 bases for J; bases not matched to a gene: 4.

The chain is built from TRBV29-1 and TRBJ2-2; possibly TRBD1 or TRBD2 for D (5 bases each). Germline CDR1 is SQVTM and CDR2 is ANQGSEA. The CDR3 has 15 amino acids. The V end lost 7 bases, the J end lost 3 bases, and 18 bases lay between the germline ends. CDR3 amino acids: CSALSGTFDTGELFF. The CDR3 nucleotides are TGCAGCGCCCTTTCAGGGACCTTCGACACCGGGGAGCTGTTTTTT.

The chain combines TRBV11-3 with TRBJ2-7; D uncertain. Looked up from germline, CDR1 is SGHNT and CDR2 is YENEEA. This CDR3 is 14 amino acids long. V lost 2 bases, J lost 5 bases, and 13 bases lay in between. CDR3 region: CASSLSPAVHEQYF. CDR3 in DNA: TGTGCCAGCAGCTTAAGCCCAGCTGTCCACGAGCAGTACTTC.

The chain's CDR3 is CASSLVDRGFTEAFF. The CDR3 coding sequence is TGCGCCAGCAGCTTGGTAGACAGGGGGTTCACTGAAGCTTTCTTT. V is TRBV5-1 and J is TRBJ1-1; 9 nucleotides align to TRBD1. V dropped 0 bases and J dropped 4; count of bases not matched to a gene: 4. Per the germline V gene, CDR1 is SGHRS and CDR2 is YFSETQ. The CDR3 has 15 residues.

The J gene is TRBJ1-3, the V gene TRBV11-3, with D unclear. Germline V gives CDR1 SGHNT, CDR2 YENEEA. This CDR3 spans 11 amino acids. The germline V and J ends were trimmed by 1 base and 5 bases, with 0 bases remaining between them. In nucleotides, the CDR3 is TGTGCCAGCAGCTTAGGAAACACCATATATTTT. Protein sequence: CASSLGNTIYF.

This clone appeared a single time. The chain carries TRBV5-4 and TRBJ2-7; 7 bases are shared with TRBD1. The germline V gene has CDR1 SGHNT and CDR2 YYREEE (reference sequence). The CDR3 is made up of 15 amino acids. Trimming at V came to 5 bases and at J to 4 bases, leaving 12 bases not matched to a gene. The CDR3 protein is CASRSGQNSPYEQYF. CDR3 DNA sequence: TGTGCCAGCAGGTCGGGACAGAATTCCCCTTACGAGCAGTACTTC. The full variable domain, its missing parts supplied by reference TRBV5-4 and TRBJ2-7, is ETGVTQSPTHLIKTRGQQVTLRCSSQSGHNTVSWYQQALGQGPQFIFQYYREEENGRGNFPPRFSGLQFPNYSSELNVNALELDDSALYLCASRSGQNSPYEQYFGPGTRLTVT.